This entry describes one T cell receptor beta chain. The antigen remains undetermined. The CDR3 sequence is 14 residues long. With 0 bases clipped from V and 5 bases from J, the junction kept 1 base outside the gene matches. Germline CDR1 LGHNA, CDR2 YSLEER. This sample is drawn from a study of shared clonotypes between healthy human individuals. Naive-designated CD8 cells lacked CD45RO, were positively enriched for CCR7, and omitted terminally differentiated effector memory CD45RA+ cells. TCRdb's table, derived via immunoSEQ multiplex PCR, lists solely in-frame clones and lacks some. The sample includes more than 2 million clones, about 93% of them seen just once. Whole-study findings and limits: Some naive CD4 clonotypes, roughly 5%, turned up in common across several donors. Depth of sequencing was expected to influence donor clonotype sharing.

This clonotype originated in a man aged 18-30 years in good health. Some clones in this sample may be carry-over from other donors' samples. The genes are TRBV4-3 and TRBJ2-1; 7 bases fit TRBD2. The sequenced material came from naive CD8+ T cells from PBMCs. CDR3 sequence (DNA): TGCGCCAGCAGCCAAGATCTAGCGGACAATGAGCAGTTCTTC. Translation gives CASSQDLADNEQFF.